This is a list of T cell receptor beta chains from one sample in a study of cytotoxic CD8 clonotypes in ibrutinib-treated CLL. Clones were read by immunoSEQ multiplex PCR, and TCRdb kept only the in-frame ones, dropping some. The table has about 300,000 clones, around 77% seen once. The sequences come from PBMCs, collected at disease progression, from a patient treated with ibrutinib. These receptors all stem from a human donor with chronic lymphocytic leukemia. Each CDR3 is given with its conserved first and last residue. D genes are given only for firm matches. Some rows mark clone size as missing; the rest say once, few, many or name a class of expanded clone.

J	size	D	V	DNA	CDR3
TRBJ2-3	NA	NA	TRBV9	TGTGCCAGCAGCGGCCACGCGAGAGGCCCAGATACGCAGTATTTT	CASSGHARGPDTQYF
TRBJ1-2	NA	NA	TRBV4-3	TGCGCCAGCAGCCAAAGGATTTACCGGGACACTTACCATAGCAACTATGGCTACACCTTC	CASSQRIYRDTYHSNYGYTF
TRBJ2-5	NA	TRBD1	TRBV28	TGTGCCAGCAGTTTATGGGGGGACAGGACCCAAGAGACCCAGTACTTC	CASSLWGDRTQETQYF
TRBJ2-3	NA	TRBD2	TRBV18	TGTGCCAGCTCACCAGTGCAGGGAGGGGGCACAGATACGCAGTATTTT	CASSPVQGGGTDTQYF
TRBJ2-3	NA	NA	TRBV5-1	TGCGCCAGCAGCTTGATTGCCAGTGGCACAGATACGCAGTATTTT	CASSLIASGTDTQYF
TRBJ2-1	once	TRBD2	TRBV11-2	TGTGCCAGCAGCTCCGTAGCGGGAGGTTCCTACAATGAGCAGTTCTTC	CASSSVAGGSYNEQFF
TRBJ2-5	NA	TRBD2	TRBV18	TGTGCCAGCTCACCGCTAGCGGGGGGCCAGAAGACCCAGTACTTC	CASSPLAGGQKTQYF
TRBJ2-7	NA	NA	TRBV5-6	TGTGCCAGCAGGTTCATGACGGGGGATATTCCCTACGAGCAGTACTTC	CASRFMTGDIPYEQYF
TRBJ2-5	few	TRBD2	TRBV5-6	TGTGCCAGCAGCTTGATGTTAGCCGGGAGGGAGACCCAGTACTTC	CASSLMLAGRETQYF
TRBJ1-5	NA	NA	TRBV28	TGTGCCAGCAGCCCCGACCGTAGCAATCAGCCCCAGCATTTT	CASSPDRSNQPQHF
TRBJ2-3	NA	NA	TRBV6-4	TGTGCCAGCAGTGAGGGTAGGAAGGACACGCAGTATTTT	CASSEGRKDTQYF
TRBJ1-2	NA	TRBD1	TRBV4-1	TGCGCCAGCAGCCAACCGCAGGGGGCGCTGGGCTACACCTTC	CASSQPQGALGYTF
TRBJ2-3	few	TRBD2	TRBV11-2	TGTGCCAGCAGCCCTGTTGGACTAGCGGGGGCTTATACGCAGTATTTT	CASSPVGLAGAYTQYF
TRBJ2-5	NA	TRBD2	TRBV5-6	TGTGCCAGCAGCTTATACGGGGGGGTCCAAGAGACCCAGTACTTC	CASSLYGGVQETQYF
TRBJ2-2	few	NA	TRBV9	TGTGCCAGCAGCGGGACATACACCGGGGAGCTGTTTTTT	CASSGTYTGELFF
TRBJ1-3	NA	NA	TRBV11-2	TGTGCCAGCAGCTTAGATACGATAGCCGCCCGGGGCTCTGGAAACACCATATATTTT	CASSLDTIAARGSGNTIYF
TRBJ2-7	NA	NA	TRBV9	TGTGCCAGCAGCGTAGGCACGGGAAGGTCCTACGAGCAGTACTTC	CASSVGTGRSYEQYF